Given below is one T cell receptor beta chain in context. Antigen: not known. The data originate from a study of CD8+CD57+ T cells in acquired aplastic anemia. Study-level information: Sorted CD4+ and CD8+ cell DNA averaged 3.2 ug. Study-wide points: CD8+ Simpson's diversity did not differ significantly between patients and controls. Overlap between patients and controls comprised roughly 28 CD8+ CDR3 sequences.

Template material for TCR beta VDJ and CDR3 profiling consisted of genomic DNA. TCRdb analysed the reads with MiXCR anew, one entry per CDR3 protein. The top ten clones hold about half of a sample with more than 150,000 distinct CDR3 sequences, 55% to 70% of them seen once. The CDR3 spans 16 residues. The germline CDR1 and CDR2 sequences are SGHAT and FQNNGV. With V trimmed by 5 bases and J by 8 bases, 15 bases remained unmatched. The chain joins TRBV11-2 to TRBJ2-1, with 7 bases matching TRBD2. The sample consisted of sorted CD4+, CD8+, or CD8+CD57+ T cells (not recorded which) from PBMCs. The TCR sequence derives from a human donor with severe aplastic anemia or a healthy control (not recorded which). CDR3 amino acids: CASSPLVAGEMDEQFF. As DNA, the CDR3 is TGTGCCAGCAGCCCCCTAGTGGCGGGGGAGATGGATGAGCAGTTCTTC.